This T cell receptor (beta chain) was recorded in a study of CD8+ T cells in alopecia areata. Turning to the study itself: Patients in the treated group were given tofacitinib by mouth, 5 to 10 mg twice a day. A 6-month period off drug followed tofacitinib, which lasted 6 to 18 months.

The CDR3 contains 15 residues. V was trimmed by 6 bases and J by 3 bases, leaving 15 bases between them. Germline assignment: CDR1 MNHEY and CDR2 SVGAGI. Both peripheral blood and punch biopsies of lesional scalp skin were obtained from patients who had alopecia areata. PBMCs were stained for CD3, CD4 and CD8, and CD4+ and CD8+ T cells were sorted. TCR sequencing used cDNA made by reverse transcription of extracted RNA. Method: immunoSEQ multiplex PCR; TCRdb's copy keeps in-frame clones and lacks some. Here the sample spans around 250,000 clones, roughly two thirds being singletons. Sequencing used CD4+ T cells sorted from blood, obtained at week 0. The TCR originated in a human donor with alopecia areata. The chain couples TRBV6-5 to TRBJ1-5; D is possibly TRBD1 (5 bases). The CDR3 protein is CASSTSGTANQPQHF. CDR3 coding DNA: TGTGCCAGCAGCACCTCCGGGACGGCCAATCAGCCCCAGCATTTT.